The entry that follows covers one T cell receptor beta chain sequence. As handled by the study authors: Reference gene primers were amplified, and this amplification served to estimate nucleated cell counts. The data were produced by immunoSEQ multiplex PCR, yet TCRdb's version contains in-frame clones alone and is incomplete. The DNA gave D and trimming, while V, J and clone size come from that table. The repertoire consists of more than 120,000 clones, with roughly 87% occurring once and the leading ten covering 0.95%. These data belong to a study of blood T cell repertoires in COVID-19. Study-level background: Sites in the United States, Italy and Spain provided acute and convalescent COVID-19 samples. T cells, B-cell-depleted T cells, or PBMCs supplied cDNA or gDNA.

Germline CDR1 MNHEY, CDR2 SVGAGI. The V gene end was trimmed by 11 bases and the J gene end by 4 bases; junction bases not matched to a gene: 11. This CDR3 is 14 amino acids long. The sequencing sample was made of peripheral blood. The chain has TRBV6-5 and TRBJ2-1; 7 nucleotides line up with TRBD1. The clonotype comes from a woman aged 50 to 60 with acute or convalescent COVID-19. The CDR3 nucleotides are TGTGCCGGTGACCCACAGGGGTGGTACAATGAGCAGTTCTTC. Its translation is CAGDPQGWYNEQFF.